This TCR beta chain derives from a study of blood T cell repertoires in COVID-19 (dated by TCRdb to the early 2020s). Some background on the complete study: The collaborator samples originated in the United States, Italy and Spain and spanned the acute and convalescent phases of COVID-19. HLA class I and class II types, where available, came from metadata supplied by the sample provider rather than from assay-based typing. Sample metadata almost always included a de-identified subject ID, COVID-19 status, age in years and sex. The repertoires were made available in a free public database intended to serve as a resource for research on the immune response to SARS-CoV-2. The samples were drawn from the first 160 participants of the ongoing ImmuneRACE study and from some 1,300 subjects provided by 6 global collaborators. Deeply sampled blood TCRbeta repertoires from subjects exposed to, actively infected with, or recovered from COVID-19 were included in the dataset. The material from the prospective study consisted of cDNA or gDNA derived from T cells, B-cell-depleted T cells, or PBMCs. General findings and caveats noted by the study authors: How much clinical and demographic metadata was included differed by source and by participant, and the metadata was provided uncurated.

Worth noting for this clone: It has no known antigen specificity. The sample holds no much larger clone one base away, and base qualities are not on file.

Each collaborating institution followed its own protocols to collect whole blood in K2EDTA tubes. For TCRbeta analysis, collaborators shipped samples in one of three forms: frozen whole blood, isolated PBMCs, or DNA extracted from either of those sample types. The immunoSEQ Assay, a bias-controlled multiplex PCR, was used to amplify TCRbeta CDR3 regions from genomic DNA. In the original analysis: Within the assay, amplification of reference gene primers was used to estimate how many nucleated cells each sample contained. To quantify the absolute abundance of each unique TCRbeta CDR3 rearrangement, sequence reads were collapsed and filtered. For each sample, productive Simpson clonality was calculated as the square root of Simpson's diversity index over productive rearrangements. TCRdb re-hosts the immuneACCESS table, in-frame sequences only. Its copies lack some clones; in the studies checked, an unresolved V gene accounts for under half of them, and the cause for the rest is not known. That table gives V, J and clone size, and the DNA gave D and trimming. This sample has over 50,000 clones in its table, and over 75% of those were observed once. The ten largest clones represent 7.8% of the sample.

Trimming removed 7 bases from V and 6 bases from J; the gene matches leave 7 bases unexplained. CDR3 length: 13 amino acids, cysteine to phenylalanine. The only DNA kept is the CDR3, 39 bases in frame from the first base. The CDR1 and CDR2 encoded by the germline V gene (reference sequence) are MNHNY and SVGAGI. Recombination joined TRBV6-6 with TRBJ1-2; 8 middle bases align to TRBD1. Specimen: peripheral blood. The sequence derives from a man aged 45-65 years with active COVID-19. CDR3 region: CASTSRGRNGYTF. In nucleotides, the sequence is TGTGCCAGCACTTCCAGGGGGCGGAATGGCTACACCTTC.